Below, one TCR beta chain is given with its context. This entry is derived from a study of blood T cell repertoires in COVID-19. TCRdb's copy holds only in-frame clones and misses some; the assay was immunoSEQ multiplex PCR. The sample holds 300,000 to 350,000 clones, about 87% seen once. Germline CDR1 reads SGHTA; CDR2 reads FQGTGA. The CDR3 is 17 amino acids. V shed 0 bases and J shed 4 bases, with 18 bases lying between them. The clonotype originates from a woman aged 45 to 65 with COVID-19, enrolled during active disease. The sample comprised peripheral blood. The chain employs TRBV7-3 and TRBJ1-2; D is uncertain. CDR3 sequence reads: CASSLTSLGNQGYGYTF. The CDR3 nucleotides are TGTGCCAGCAGCTTAACGTCCCTCGGGAACCAAGGCTATGGCTACACCTTC.